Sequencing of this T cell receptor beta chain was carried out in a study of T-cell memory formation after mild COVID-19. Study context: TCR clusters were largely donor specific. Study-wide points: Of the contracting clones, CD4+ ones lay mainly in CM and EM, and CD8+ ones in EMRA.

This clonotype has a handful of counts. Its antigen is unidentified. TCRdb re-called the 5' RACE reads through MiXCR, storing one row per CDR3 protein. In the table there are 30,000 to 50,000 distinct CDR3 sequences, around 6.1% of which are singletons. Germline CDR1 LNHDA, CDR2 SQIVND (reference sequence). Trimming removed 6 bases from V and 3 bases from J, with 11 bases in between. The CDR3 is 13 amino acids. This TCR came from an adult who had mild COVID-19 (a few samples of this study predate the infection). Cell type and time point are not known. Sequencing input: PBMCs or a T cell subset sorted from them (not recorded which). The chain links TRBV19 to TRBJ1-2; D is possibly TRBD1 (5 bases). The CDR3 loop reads CASSRTGDYGYTF. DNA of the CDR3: TGTGCCAGTAGCAGGACGGGGGACTATGGCTACACCTTC.